The rows below give T cell receptor beta chains drawn from one sample of a study of identical twins. TCRdb reprocessed the 5' RACE reads via MiXCR and lists one record per CDR3 protein. The table lists some 320,000 distinct CDR3 sequences, 10% to 15% of them singletons. The same data also went into a second study, on yellow fever vaccine responses in identical twins.

The sample taken for sequencing was CD8+ T cells sorted from blood. Every receptor here comes from a woman younger than 35 in good health. Both conserved end residues are part of each CDR3. Each record gives: J gene, clone size, V gene, D gene, CDR3 protein, CDR3 DNA. D genes are given only for firm matches. A clone size is listed for some rows: how often the clone was seen (once, few, many), or a class if it is expanded.

j_gene: TRBJ1-1; abundance: NA; v_gene: TRBV4-1; d_gene: NA; CDR3aa: CASSQVGTQNTEAFF; CDR3nt: TGCGCCAGCAGCCAAGTCGGGACCCAGAACACTGAAGCTTTCTTT
j_gene: TRBJ2-3; abundance: few; v_gene: TRBV23-1; d_gene: NA; CDR3aa: CASSQVGGADQDTDTQYF; CDR3nt: TGCGCCAGCAGTCAAGTTGGGGGCGCCGATCAGGACACAGATACGCAGTATTTT
j_gene: TRBJ1-2; abundance: few; v_gene: TRBV24-1; d_gene: NA; CDR3aa: CATSDFQNGYTF; CDR3nt: TGTGCCACCAGTGATTTCCAGAATGGCTACACCTTC
j_gene: TRBJ1-2; abundance: few; v_gene: TRBV7-8; d_gene: NA; CDR3aa: CASSPSYEAADFYGYTF; CDR3nt: TGTGCCAGCAGCCCTAGTTATGAGGCGGCGGATTTCTATGGCTACACCTTC
j_gene: TRBJ1-1; abundance: many; v_gene: TRBV4-1; d_gene: NA; CDR3aa: CASSQEAGAEAFF; CDR3nt: TGCGCCAGCAGCCAAGAAGCGGGAGCTGAAGCTTTCTTT
j_gene: TRBJ2-1; abundance: NA; v_gene: TRBV19; d_gene: NA; CDR3aa: CASSNGGNNEQFF; CDR3nt: TGTGCCAGTAGTAACGGGGGTAACAATGAGCAGTTCTTC
j_gene: TRBJ1-1; abundance: NA; v_gene: TRBV20-1; d_gene: NA; CDR3aa: CSARVLGDVNTEAFF; CDR3nt: TGCAGTGCTAGAGTGCTGGGGGACGTGAACACTGAAGCTTTCTTT
j_gene: TRBJ2-1; abundance: NA; v_gene: TRBV7-9; d_gene: NA; CDR3aa: CASSTPVGF; CDR3nt: TGTGCCAGCAGCACCCCCGTGGGTTTC
j_gene: TRBJ1-4; abundance: NA; v_gene: TRBV6-1; d_gene: NA; CDR3aa: CASSEIRGGAYEKLFF; CDR3nt: TGTGCCAGCAGTGAAATTCGGGGGGGCGCTTATGAAAAACTGTTTTTT
j_gene: TRBJ2-3; abundance: NA; v_gene: TRBV5-1; d_gene: NA; CDR3aa: CASSLVVGQTTDTQYF; CDR3nt: TGCGCCAGCAGCTTGGTGGTAGGACAAACCACAGATACGCAGTATTTT
j_gene: TRBJ2-1; abundance: NA; v_gene: TRBV2; d_gene: NA; CDR3aa: CASSALRGEQFF; CDR3nt: TGTGCCAGCAGTGCCCTGCGGGGTGAGCAGTTCTTC
j_gene: TRBJ2-5; abundance: NA; v_gene: TRBV4-2; d_gene: NA; CDR3aa: CASSQHGGQLRETQYF; CDR3nt: TGTGCCAGCAGCCAACACGGGGGGCAACTCCGGGAGACCCAGTACTTC
j_gene: TRBJ2-1; abundance: few; v_gene: TRBV11-3; d_gene: TRBD2; CDR3aa: CASSVPRGTSGSNEQFF; CDR3nt: TGTGCCAGCAGCGTACCTAGGGGGACTAGCGGGAGCAATGAGCAGTTCTTC
j_gene: TRBJ2-1; abundance: NA; v_gene: TRBV4-2; d_gene: NA; CDR3aa: CASSQEFPGSPFF; CDR3nt: TGTGCCAGCAGCCAAGAGTTTCCGGGGTCCCCGTTCTTC
j_gene: TRBJ2-7; abundance: few; v_gene: TRBV29-1; d_gene: NA; CDR3aa: CSVDLIGTHEQYF; CDR3nt: TGCAGCGTTGATTTGATCGGGACACACGAGCAGTACTTC
j_gene: TRBJ2-1; abundance: few; v_gene: TRBV6-1; d_gene: NA; CDR3aa: CASSPGWGRGSNEQFF; CDR3nt: TGTGCCAGCAGTCCCGGCTGGGGGAGGGGGAGCAATGAGCAGTTCTTC
j_gene: TRBJ1-1; abundance: few; v_gene: TRBV28; d_gene: NA; CDR3aa: CASSLGPGTTEAFF; CDR3nt: TGTGCCAGCAGTTTAGGGCCGGGGACCACTGAAGCTTTCTTT
j_gene: TRBJ1-1; abundance: many; v_gene: TRBV12-3/TRBV12-4; d_gene: NA; CDR3aa: CASRLGGGTEAFF; CDR3nt: TGTGCCAGCAGGTTAGGAGGGGGGACTGAAGCTTTCTTT
j_gene: TRBJ2-6; abundance: NA; v_gene: TRBV28; d_gene: TRBD2; CDR3aa: CASSSGGSQSGANVLTF; CDR3nt: TGTGCCAGCAGTAGCGGGGGGTCTCAGTCTGGGGCCAACGTCCTGACTTTC
j_gene: TRBJ2-2; abundance: few; v_gene: TRBV5-1; d_gene: NA; CDR3aa: CASSPGISLPSGELFF; CDR3nt: TGCGCCAGCAGCCCAGGTATTAGCCTTCCATCCGGGGAGCTGTTTTTT
j_gene: TRBJ1-2; abundance: few; v_gene: TRBV12-3/TRBV12-4; d_gene: NA; CDR3aa: CASSPGQTNYGYTF; CDR3nt: TGTGCCAGCAGTCCCGGACAGACTAACTATGGCTACACCTTC
j_gene: TRBJ2-1; abundance: many; v_gene: TRBV29-1; d_gene: TRBD2; CDR3aa: CSVNGLAGEGVYNEQFF; CDR3nt: TGCAGCGTTAACGGGTTAGCGGGAGAGGGGGTCTACAATGAGCAGTTCTTC
j_gene: TRBJ2-1; abundance: NA; v_gene: TRBV28; d_gene: TRBD2; CDR3aa: CASSLGLAGLSSYNEQFF; CDR3nt: TGTGCCAGCAGCCTAGGACTAGCGGGATTAAGCTCCTACAATGAGCAGTTCTTC